This is a list of T cell receptor beta chains from one sample in a study of technical replicates of blood from several donors. Data came from immunoSEQ multiplex PCR; TCRdb stores just in-frame clones and leaves some out. This sample has some 70,000 clones, with nearly 98% found just once. Material: T cells isolated from PBMCs. These receptors were obtained from a human donor in good health. Each CDR3 is given with its conserved first and last residue. The D gene is left open where the match is weak. Where a row states a size, it is once, few, many or the class of an expanded clone; other rows omit it.

>NA|TRBJ1-3|TRBD1|TRBV30
CAWAGALTGASFGNTIYF
TGTGCCTGGGCCGGAGCGTTGACAGGGGCGTCTTTTGGAAACACCATATATTTT
>NA|TRBJ1-2|TRBD1|TRBV7-3
CASSFGDSIYGYTF
TGTGCCAGCAGCTTCGGGGACAGCATTTATGGCTACACCTTC
>NA|TRBJ2-7|NA|TRBV4-2
CASSQERVSYEQYF
TGTGCCAGCAGCCAAGAGCGGGTTTCCTACGAGCAGTACTTC
>NA|TRBJ1-4|TRBD1|TRBV2
CASRIQGYTNEKLFF
TGTGCCAGCCGCATACAGGGGTATACAAATGAAAAACTGTTTTTT
>NA|TRBJ2-2|TRBD1|TRBV2
CASKGQINTGELFF
TGTGCCAGCAAGGGACAGATAAACACCGGGGAGCTGTTTTTT
>once|TRBJ1-1|TRBD1|TRBV7-3
CASSSPQGTTEAFF
TGTGCCAGCAGCTCCCCACAGGGGACCACTGAAGCTTTCTTT
>NA|TRBJ2-7|TRBD1|TRBV27
CASKGGTGRSYEQYF
TGTGCCAGCAAAGGCGGGACAGGGAGGTCCTACGAGCAGTACTTC
>NA|TRBJ1-1|NA|TRBV11-1
CASSLYGNTEAFF
TGTGCCAGCAGCTTATACGGGAACACTGAAGCTTTCTTT
>NA|TRBJ2-2|NA|TRBV4-3
CASSQVSGLNTGELFF
TGCGCCAGCAGCCAAGTTTCCGGACTGAACACCGGGGAGCTGTTTTTT
>NA|TRBJ2-7|TRBD1|TRBV5-1
CASSLDRSAYEQYF
TGCGCCAGCAGCCTGGACAGGTCTGCCTACGAGCAGTACTTC
>NA|TRBJ1-1|TRBD1|TRBV14
CASSQDRLFEAFF
TGTGCCAGCAGCCAGGACAGGCTATTTGAAGCTTTCTTT
>NA|TRBJ2-2|TRBD2|TRBV7-8
CASSLGRGLAGSNTGELFF
TGTGCCAGCAGCTTAGGGCGGGGGTTAGCGGGGTCGAACACCGGGGAGCTGTTTTTT
>NA|TRBJ2-2|NA|TRBV7-3
CASSPVVAGGELFF
TGTGCCAGCAGCCCCGTCGTGGCGGGCGGGGAGCTGTTTTTT
>NA|TRBJ2-1|NA|TRBV7-2
CASSSRTGRGSYNEQFF
TGTGCCAGCAGCTCAAGGACCGGGAGAGGGTCCTACAATGAGCAGTTCTTC